These T cell receptor beta chains were read from a single sample in a study of blood T cell repertoires in COVID-19. Libraries were prepared by immunoSEQ multiplex PCR; TCRdb keeps only in-frame clonotypes and omits some of them. The data contain about 150,000 clones, 87% of them seen just once; the ten biggest clones take up approximately 6.5%. Sample: peripheral blood. The source is an elderly man with acute or convalescent COVID-19. Each CDR3 is given with its conserved first and last residue. D genes are given only for firm matches. Some rows mark clone size as missing; the rest say once, few, many or name a class of expanded clone.

v_call: TRBV11-2
clone_size: .
d_call: TRBD2
j_call: TRBJ2-1
cdr3_nt: TGTGCCAGCAGCAAAGGACTAGCGGGAGACCTGGAGCAGTTCTTC
cdr3_aa: CASSKGLAGDLEQFF

v_call: TRBV29-1
clone_size: once
d_call: .
j_call: TRBJ2-2
cdr3_nt: TGCAGCGTTTCTCAGGGATCCGGGGAGCTGTTTTTT
cdr3_aa: CSVSQGSGELFF

v_call: TRBV5-1
clone_size: .
d_call: TRBD1
j_call: TRBJ1-2
cdr3_nt: TGCGCCAGCAGCTTGACCGGGACAGGGACTAAACCTTATGGCTACACCTTC
cdr3_aa: CASSLTGTGTKPYGYTF

v_call: TRBV28
clone_size: once
d_call: .
j_call: TRBJ1-6
cdr3_nt: TGTGCCAGCACCGAAGGGGGTCTGAGCTCCTATAATTCACCCCTCCACTTT
cdr3_aa: CASTEGGLSSYNSPLHF

v_call: TRBV29-1
clone_size: .
d_call: TRBD1
j_call: TRBJ1-2
cdr3_nt: TGCAGCGGATATTTCCGGGGGACAGACTATGGCTACACCTTC
cdr3_aa: CSGYFRGTDYGYTF

v_call: TRBV28
clone_size: .
d_call: .
j_call: TRBJ1-5
cdr3_nt: TGTGCCAGCAGTTTAGAAGGCAGGGGAAACAATCAGCCCCAGCATTTT
cdr3_aa: CASSLEGRGNNQPQHF

v_call: TRBV4-1
clone_size: .
d_call: .
j_call: TRBJ1-5
cdr3_nt: TGCGCCAGCAGCCAAGATGGTCAGGTGAATCAGCCCCAGCATTTT
cdr3_aa: CASSQDGQVNQPQHF

v_call: TRBV6-5
clone_size: many
d_call: TRBD1
j_call: TRBJ1-6
cdr3_nt: TGTGCCACCAGGGACAGGGATTCACCCCTCCACTTT
cdr3_aa: CATRDRDSPLHF

v_call: TRBV30
clone_size: .
d_call: TRBD1
j_call: TRBJ1-2
cdr3_nt: TGTGCCTGGAGGGACAGGGGTGCCCCTGGCTACACCTTC
cdr3_aa: CAWRDRGAPGYTF

v_call: TRBV2
clone_size: .
d_call: .
j_call: TRBJ2-2
cdr3_nt: TGTGCCAGCACCCGGGACTGGGGGAACACCGGGGAGCTGTTTTTT
cdr3_aa: CASTRDWGNTGELFF

v_call: TRBV5-1
clone_size: .
d_call: TRBD1
j_call: TRBJ1-2
cdr3_nt: TGCGCCAGCAGCTTGGGTCAGGGGGCCTTTGGCTACACCTTC
cdr3_aa: CASSLGQGAFGYTF

v_call: TRBV2
clone_size: once
d_call: TRBD1
j_call: TRBJ1-4
cdr3_nt: TGTGCCAGCAGCGGGGACAGGATTAATGAAAAACTGTTTTTT
cdr3_aa: CASSGDRINEKLFF

v_call: TRBV27
clone_size: .
d_call: TRBD2
j_call: TRBJ2-7
cdr3_nt: TGTGCCAGCAATCCTAGCGGGAGGACAGGCGAGCAGTACTTC
cdr3_aa: CASNPSGRTGEQYF

v_call: TRBV9
clone_size: .
d_call: TRBD1
j_call: TRBJ2-2
cdr3_nt: TGTGCCAGCAGCCCTAGACAGGGGGGATACACCGGGGAGCTGTTTTTT
cdr3_aa: CASSPRQGGYTGELFF

v_call: TRBV6-7
clone_size: .
d_call: .
j_call: TRBJ2-3
cdr3_nt: TGTGCCAGCAGTTACCCAGGATCCCCAGATACGCAGTATTTT
cdr3_aa: CASSYPGSPDTQYF

v_call: TRBV18
clone_size: .
d_call: TRBD2
j_call: TRBJ2-7
cdr3_nt: TGTGCCAGCTCGCCGACTAGCGCGAGCTCCTACGAGCAGTACTTC
cdr3_aa: CASSPTSASSYEQYF

v_call: TRBV6-5
clone_size: .
d_call: .
j_call: TRBJ2-7
cdr3_nt: TGTGCCAGCAGGCTCCGTGGGGCGAGCTCCTACGAGCAGTACTTC
cdr3_aa: CASRLRGASSYEQYF

v_call: TRBV29-1
clone_size: .
d_call: .
j_call: TRBJ1-2
cdr3_nt: TGCAGCGTTGTGGGGCATCTTGGCTACACCTTC
cdr3_aa: CSVVGHLGYTF

v_call: TRBV6-5
clone_size: .
d_call: .
j_call: TRBJ1-3
cdr3_nt: TGTGCCAGCACCAGTTTGCTCTCTGGAAACACCATATATTTT
cdr3_aa: CASTSLLSGNTIYF

v_call: TRBV7-2
clone_size: .
d_call: .
j_call: TRBJ2-7
cdr3_nt: TGTGCCAGCAGTCATGCAGGGTCTAATAGGTACGAGCAGTACTTC
cdr3_aa: CASSHAGSNRYEQYF

v_call: TRBV18
clone_size: .
d_call: .
j_call: TRBJ2-7
cdr3_nt: TGTGCCAGCTCACCTAGTAGTTACGGCGAGCAGTACTTC
cdr3_aa: CASSPSSYGEQYF

v_call: TRBV5-1
clone_size: .
d_call: .
j_call: TRBJ1-2
cdr3_nt: TGCGCCAGCAGCTTGGAGGGGCGGGGAAACTATGGCTACACCTTC
cdr3_aa: CASSLEGRGNYGYTF

v_call: TRBV6-6
clone_size: .
d_call: TRBD1
j_call: TRBJ1-4
cdr3_nt: TGTGCCAGCAGTTCAGGGGGGAAAAAACTGTTTTTT
cdr3_aa: CASSSGGKKLFF

v_call: TRBV6-6
clone_size: .
d_call: TRBD1
j_call: TRBJ1-2
cdr3_nt: TGTGCCAGCAGTCCACAGGGGCCTTATGGCTACACCTTC
cdr3_aa: CASSPQGPYGYTF

v_call: TRBV30
clone_size: .
d_call: TRBD1
j_call: TRBJ1-5
cdr3_nt: TGTGCCTGGAGCGCGGGACAGGATGGTCAGCCCCAGCATTTT
cdr3_aa: CAWSAGQDGQPQHF

v_call: TRBV30
clone_size: few
d_call: .
j_call: TRBJ1-6
cdr3_nt: TGTGCCTGGAGTTTCAGCTCCTATAATTCACCCCTCCACTTT
cdr3_aa: CAWSFSSYNSPLHF

v_call: TRBV7-9
clone_size: .
d_call: .
j_call: TRBJ2-3
cdr3_nt: TGTGCCAGCAGCTTAGTAGGTAGCGCGGATACGCAGTATTTT
cdr3_aa: CASSLVGSADTQYF

v_call: TRBV4-2
clone_size: few
d_call: TRBD2
j_call: TRBJ2-1
cdr3_nt: TGTGCCAGCAGCCACCGACTAGCGGGGGACAATGAGCAGTTCTTC
cdr3_aa: CASSHRLAGDNEQFF

v_call: TRBV4-2
clone_size: .
d_call: .
j_call: TRBJ2-2
cdr3_nt: TGTGCCAGCAGCCAAGATCCGGGAAGGGTCACCGGGGAGCTGTTTTTT
cdr3_aa: CASSQDPGRVTGELFF

v_call: TRBV9
clone_size: .
d_call: .
j_call: TRBJ1-6
cdr3_nt: TGTGCCAGCAGCGCGGGGGACTTCAATTCACCCCTCCACTTT
cdr3_aa: CASSAGDFNSPLHF

v_call: TRBV5-4
clone_size: .
d_call: TRBD1
j_call: TRBJ1-1
cdr3_nt: TGTGCCAGCAGCTTCGGAGCAGGGCAGGGGGACGGTGAAGCTTTCTTT
cdr3_aa: CASSFGAGQGDGEAFF

v_call: TRBV5-1
clone_size: .
d_call: .
j_call: TRBJ1-1
cdr3_nt: TGCGCCAGCAGCTCGGGGTCCACTGAAGCTTTCTTT
cdr3_aa: CASSSGSTEAFF

v_call: TRBV30
clone_size: .
d_call: .
j_call: TRBJ2-2
cdr3_nt: TGTGCCTGGAGGCCCCCCCTAGTTAGACCCGGGGAGCTGTTTTTT
cdr3_aa: CAWRPPLVRPGELFF

v_call: TRBV28
clone_size: .
d_call: TRBD1
j_call: TRBJ2-5
cdr3_nt: TGTGCCAGCAGAGGACAGGGCCCCCGGGAGACCCAGTACTTC
cdr3_aa: CASRGQGPRETQYF

v_call: TRBV20-1
clone_size: .
d_call: .
j_call: TRBJ2-7
cdr3_nt: TGCAGTGTCAGGGGCGTCTACGAGCAGTACTTC
cdr3_aa: CSVRGVYEQYF

v_call: TRBV5-5
clone_size: .
d_call: TRBD1
j_call: TRBJ2-5
cdr3_nt: TGTGCCAGCAGCTTTACTTCCGGGACAGGGGATTTAGAGACCCAGTACTTC
cdr3_aa: CASSFTSGTGDLETQYF

v_call: TRBV5-1
clone_size: .
d_call: .
j_call: TRBJ2-2
cdr3_nt: TGCGCCAGCAGCTTGGTTCTGACCGGGGAGCTGTTTTTT
cdr3_aa: CASSLVLTGELFF

v_call: TRBV5-4
clone_size: .
d_call: TRBD1
j_call: TRBJ2-5
cdr3_nt: TGTGCCAGCAGCTCAGACAGGGGGCGCGGGACCCAGTACTTC
cdr3_aa: CASSSDRGRGTQYF

v_call: TRBV7-6
clone_size: .
d_call: TRBD1
j_call: TRBJ1-6
cdr3_nt: TGTGCCAGCAGCGGACGGACAGGGGATAATTCACCCCTCCACTTT
cdr3_aa: CASSGRTGDNSPLHF

v_call: TRBV14
clone_size: once
d_call: .
j_call: TRBJ1-1
cdr3_nt: TGTGCCAGCAGCCAAGAGGTTTCCAGGGCTGAAGCTTTCTTT
cdr3_aa: CASSQEVSRAEAFF

v_call: TRBV28
clone_size: .
d_call: TRBD1
j_call: TRBJ1-4
cdr3_nt: TGTGCCAGCAGTTTTGGGACAGGGGCAAAACTGTTTTTT
cdr3_aa: CASSFGTGAKLFF

v_call: TRBV11-2
clone_size: once
d_call: .
j_call: TRBJ1-5
cdr3_nt: TGTGCCAGCGGTAAAGGGACAAATCAGCCCCAGCATTTT
cdr3_aa: CASGKGTNQPQHF

v_call: TRBV3-1/TRBV3-2
clone_size: few
d_call: .
j_call: TRBJ2-2
cdr3_nt: TGTGCCAGCAGCCACACAGGGACCGGGGAGCTGTTTTTT
cdr3_aa: CASSHTGTGELFF